This TCR beta chain is from a study of T cell responses to AZD1222 COVID-19 vaccine. Study results and caveats: CD4 TCRs associated with vaccination spanned spike, dominating at 160-218 and 743-854.

With respect to this clone: Its target is unknown.

Data came from immunoSEQ multiplex PCR; TCRdb stores just in-frame clones and leaves some out. The sample lists 100,000 to 120,000 clones; roughly 89% were seen once. Germline lookup yields CDR1 SGHTA and CDR2 FQGNSA. V was shortened by 3 bases and J by 7 bases, with 9 bases between the two germline ends. The CDR3 extends over 13 amino acids. The source of this sequence is an adult who received the AZD1222 COVID-19 vaccine. The specimen was peripheral blood, collected 28 days after the second AZD1222 dose. The chain couples TRBV7-2 to TRBJ1-4, with D possibly being TRBD1 (5 bases). The CDR3 region is CASSLGGFEKLFF. The CDR3 DNA reads as TGTGCCAGCAGCTTGGGGGGGTTTGAAAAACTGTTTTTT.